The following is a TCR beta chain sequence with its context. This clone has a handful of counts. Its antigen target is currently unknown. No base qualities exist here, and no much larger clone lies one base off it. The sample comes from a study of chemoradiotherapy in HPV16-positive cancers (dated by TCRdb to between 2022 and 2023). General notes on the study: Functional T-cell assays on cells from two HPV16-positive patients defined candidate HPV-specific T-cell clones and common TCR motifs. The candidate HPV-specific TCRs and motifs were subsequently tracked in TCR repertoires obtained from roughly 78 patients with HPV-related cancers. Whether T-cell immunity against the HPV oncoproteins E6 and E7 changes during chemoradiotherapy and whether survival is affected by this immunity were examined in the study. Paper-wide results and their limitations: Expansion of candidate HPV-specific clones and E7-related TCR motifs was observed in the tumor microenvironment during treatment, whereas no such expansion was observed for non-HPV-specific T cells. The functional definition of HPV-specific T cells was derived from only a couple of HPV16-positive patients, and the survival association was reported for HPV16-positive patients. In HPV16-positive patients, expansion of HPV-responsive T cells during chemoradiotherapy was associated with improved recurrence-free survival.

Repertoires were sampled repeatedly over the course of chemoradiotherapy, so clonal expansion could be followed in the tumor microenvironment. CDR1 and CDR2 are read off the germline V gene as MNHEY and SVGAGI. Trimming at the junction amounts to 8 bases on V and 0 bases on J, and the germline ends lie 7 bases apart. Including the terminal cysteine and phenylalanine, the CDR3 comprises 12 residues. Only the CDR3 portion is preserved as DNA: 36 bases, with reading frame beginning at the first base. The library was made by the immunoSEQ multiplex PCR assay. TCRdb provides this immuneACCESS table in a form limited to in-frame rearrangements. Some clones are lacking; in checked studies, under half of them reflect an unresolved V gene, and why the rest are absent is not known. A total of roughly 9,000 clones appear in this sample, about 68% of them only once. The ten largest clones capture more than 35% of the sample.

Recombination joined TRBV6-5 with TRBJ1-2, with no D gene named confidently. The sample here was tumor tissue, taken from a patient who underwent chemoradiotherapy. The TCR originated in a human donor with HPV-associated anogenital cancer. The CDR3 loop reads CASVSSNYGYTF. The DNA reads as follows: TGTGCCAGCGTTAGTTCTAACTATGGCTACACCTTC.